Presented here are 17 T cell receptor beta chains from one specimen sequenced in a study of yellow fever vaccine responses in identical twins. Each CDR3 protein gets one entry after TCRdb re-called the RT-PCR reads with MiXCR. The sample shows about 20,000 distinct CDR3 sequences, roughly 70% of them seen only once. The source material was T cells from blood (PBMCs), unsorted or a sorted subset (not recorded which), sampled before or after yellow fever vaccination (not recorded which). These receptors all come from a woman aged 18-35 years who received the yellow fever vaccine.

The chain employs TRBV6-4 and TRBJ2-1, with a weak D call TRBD1 (6 bases). The length of the CDR3 is 16 residues. With 0 bases removed from V and 3 bases from J, the gap between germline ends came to 12 bases. The germline gives CDR1 MRHNA, CDR2 SNTAGT. The chain's CDR3 is CASSDSRGGNYNEQFF. CDR3 bases: TGTGCCAGCAGTGACTCTAGAGGGGGAAACTACAATGAGCAGTTCTTC.

The count of this clonotype is one. The chain combines TRBV10-3 with TRBJ1-5, with D uncertain. V was trimmed by 0 bases and J by 4 bases, leaving 7 bases between them. Germline V gene data show CDR1 as ENHRY and CDR2 as SYGVKD. This CDR3 is 14 amino acids long. The chain's CDR3 is CAISESKANQPQHF. The CDR3, as DNA: TGTGCCATCAGTGAGTCCAAGGCGAATCAGCCCCAGCATTTT.

The rearrangement links TRBV29-1 to TRBJ2-3; D unclear. There are 12 residues in the CDR3. Germline V gene data show CDR1 as SQVTM and CDR2 as ANQGSEA. V shed 5 bases and J shed 4 bases, with 10 bases lying between them. CDR3 region: CSVWDTADTQYF. In DNA form, the CDR3 reads TGCAGCGTTTGGGATACTGCAGATACGCAGTATTTT.

The chain recombines TRBV2 with TRBJ2-5; D might be TRBD1 (6 bases). Per the germline V gene, CDR1 is SNHLY and CDR2 is FYNNEI. V lost 4 bases and J 1 base, leaving 13 bases between the germline ends. CDR3 size: 15 residues. The CDR3, as DNA: TGTGCCAGCAGTGGTGGGACACCAATCCAAGAGACCCAGTACTTC. This translates into CASSGGTPIQETQYF.

The V call is TRBV29-1, the J call TRBJ1-5, with D unresolved. V was pared by 1 base and J by 2 bases, with 6 bases between. CDR3 size: 13 residues. Germline assignment: CDR1 SQVTM and CDR2 ANQGSEA. The chain's CDR3 is CSVEVQRNQPQHF. CDR3 nucleotides: TGCAGCGTTGAAGTCCAGCGCAATCAGCCCCAGCATTTT.

This CDR3 is CATSTSSTYEQYF. The CDR3 nucleotides are TGTGCCACCAGCACCTCGTCTACCTACGAGCAGTACTTC. The chain couples TRBV15 to TRBJ2-7; no firm D call. Deletions cut 4 bases from V and 2 bases from J, with 9 bases between. This CDR3 is 13 amino acids long. Germline lookup yields CDR1 LNHNV and CDR2 YYDKDF (reference sequence).

In DNA, the CDR3 is TGTGCCAGCAGCGTAGCTCTCGACTCCAATGAGCAGTTCTTC. Its protein product is CASSVALDSNEQFF. The genes are TRBV9 and TRBJ2-1; the D is unclear. Germline V CDR1 and CDR2: SGDLS, YYNGEE. The ends were cut back, 0 bases at V and 6 bases at J, with 10 bases in the middle. The length of the CDR3 is 14 residues.

The genes are TRBV18 and TRBJ2-7; 10 nucleotides agree with TRBD1. Germline trimming cut 6 bases from V and 5 bases from J; bases unmatched to any gene: 10. The CDR3 covers 15 residues. The germline V gene encodes CDR1 KGHSH and CDR2 LQKENI. The CDR3 loop is CASSPVPGQGNEQYF. In nucleotides, the CDR3 is TGTGCCAGCTCGCCGGTCCCGGGACAGGGGAACGAGCAGTACTTC.

The chain couples TRBV20-1 to TRBJ1-5; D unresolved. In germline, CDR1 is DFQATT, CDR2 SNEGSKA (reference sequence). The CDR3 totals 11 residues. This chain's CDR3 is CRARLNQPQHF. CDR3 nucleotides: TGCAGAGCCCGTCTCAATCAGCCCCAGCATTTT.

The chain carries TRBV7-9 and TRBJ1-1; no reliable D call. This CDR3 has 13 residues. CDR1 is SEHNR and CDR2 is FQNEAQ in the germline V gene (reference sequence). The V end lost 5 bases, the J end lost 5 bases, and 12 bases lay between the germline ends. Here the CDR3 DNA reads TGTGCCAGCAGCACGAAGAGAGATACTGAAGCTTTCTTT. This encodes CASSTKRDTEAFF.

V gene TRBV28 combines with J gene TRBJ2-1; no clear D gene. CDR1 and CDR2 (germline): MDHEN, SYDVKM. CDR3 length equals 10 residues. V was pared by 8 bases and J by 7 bases, with 6 bases between. Written as DNA, the CDR3 is TGTGCCAGCGGGTTTAATGAGCAGTTCTTC. Its translation is CASGFNEQFF.

The chain recombines TRBV20-1 with TRBJ2-3; 11 bases match TRBD2. CDR3 length equals 15 residues. Germline V gene sequence: CDR1 DFQATT, CDR2 SNEGSKA (reference sequence). Losses at the gene ends were 6 bases for V and 4 bases for J; bases not matched to a gene: 9. CDR3 loop: CSAPITSGSPDTQYF. In DNA, the CDR3 is TGCAGTGCCCCAATCACTAGCGGGAGCCCAGATACGCAGTATTTT.

The CDR3 reads CASSYDRGTEAFF. CDR3 bases: TGTGCCAGCAGTTATGATCGGGGCACTGAAGCTTTCTTT. The chain combines TRBV6-6 with TRBJ1-1; D remains ambiguous. Trimming took off 3 bases at V and 4 bases at J, with 9 bases between the two ends. The CDR3 covers 13 residues. Germline lookup yields CDR1 MNHNY and CDR2 SVGAGI (reference sequence).

The J gene is TRBJ2-7, the V gene TRBV6-2 or TRBV6-3; the match to TRBD2 covers 11 bases. CDR3 length equals 15 residues. V gave up 0 bases and J gave up 6 bases; unmatched junction bases: 4. Germline CDR1 and CDR2: MNHEY and SVGEGT. This chain's CDR3 is CASSYSSGRVGEQYF. CDR3 sequence (DNA): TGTGCCAGCAGTTACTCTAGCGGGAGGGTAGGCGAGCAGTACTTC.

CDR3 DNA: TGTGCCACCAGCGGCGCCACAGGTATGAACACTGAAGCTTTCTTT. This sequence encodes CATSGATGMNTEAFF. This sequence joins TRBV15 and TRBJ1-1; weak D call: TRBD1 (5 bases). This CDR3 is 15 amino acids long. In germline, CDR1 is LNHNV, CDR2 YYDKDF (reference sequence). V was trimmed by 5 bases and J by 0 bases, leaving 13 bases between them.

This chain links TRBV29-1 with TRBJ2-3; D gene unclear. The V gene's germline CDR1 is SQVTM and CDR2 ANQGSEA. Trimming cost V 4 bases and J 6 bases, with 8 bases left between them. The CDR3 runs 11 residues. CDR3 bases: TGCAGCGTTGCGTTGCATGATACGCAGTATTTT. Residues: CSVALHDTQYF.

This rearrangement joins TRBV19 to TRBJ2-2, with TRBD2 matching over 13 bases. The trim removed 6 bases at V and 5 bases at J, leaving 9 bases unmatched. This CDR3 spans 17 amino acids. Germline CDR1 and CDR2: LNHDA and SQIVND (reference sequence). The CDR3 is CASSKGGLAGRTGELFF. CDR3 in DNA: TGTGCCAGTAGCAAGGGGGGACTAGCGGGACGGACCGGGGAGCTGTTTTTT.